The present T cell receptor (beta chain) was sequenced within a study of blood T cell repertoires in COVID-19. For the study at large: The United States, Italy and Spain were the sources of the acute and convalescent COVID-19 samples. Sources were T cells, B-cell-depleted T cells, or PBMCs; the material itself was cDNA or gDNA.

The length of the CDR3 is 15 residues. From germline, CDR1 is LGHDT and CDR2 YNNKEL (reference sequence). The J segment lost 5 bases and the V segment lost 2 bases, leaving 7 bases of the junction unmatched. A single count supports this clone. TCRdb keeps only in-frame clones here, not all; method: immunoSEQ multiplex PCR. The repertoire holds about 190,000 clones, more than 85% seen once, with 1.1% in the top ten. The clonotype comes from a man aged 25-45 years with acute or convalescent COVID-19. The sequenced material came from peripheral blood. This chain connects TRBV3-1 (or the pseudogene TRBV3-2) to TRBJ2-5; 8 bases fit TRBD1. The CDR3 nucleotides read TGTGCCAGCAGCCAAATACACAGGGGGTTCGAGACCCAGTACTTC. It yields the protein CASSQIHRGFETQYF.